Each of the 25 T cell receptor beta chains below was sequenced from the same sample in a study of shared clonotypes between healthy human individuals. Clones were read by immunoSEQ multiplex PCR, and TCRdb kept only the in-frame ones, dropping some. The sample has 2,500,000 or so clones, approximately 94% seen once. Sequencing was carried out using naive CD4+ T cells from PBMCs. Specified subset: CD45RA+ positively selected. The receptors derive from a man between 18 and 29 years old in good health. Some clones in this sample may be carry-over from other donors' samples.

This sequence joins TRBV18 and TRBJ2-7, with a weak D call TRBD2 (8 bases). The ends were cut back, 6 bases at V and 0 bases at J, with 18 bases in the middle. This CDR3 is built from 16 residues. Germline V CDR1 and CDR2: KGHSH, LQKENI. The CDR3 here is CASSKTGGTASYEQYF. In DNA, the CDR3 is TGTGCCAGCTCGAAAACGGGAGGGACAGCCTCCTACGAGCAGTACTTC.

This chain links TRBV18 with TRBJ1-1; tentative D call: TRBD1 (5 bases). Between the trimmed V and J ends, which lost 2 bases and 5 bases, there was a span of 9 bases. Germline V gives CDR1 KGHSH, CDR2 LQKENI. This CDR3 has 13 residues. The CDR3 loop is CASSPEGITEAFF. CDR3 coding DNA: TGTGCCAGCTCACCAGAGGGGATAACTGAAGCTTTCTTT.

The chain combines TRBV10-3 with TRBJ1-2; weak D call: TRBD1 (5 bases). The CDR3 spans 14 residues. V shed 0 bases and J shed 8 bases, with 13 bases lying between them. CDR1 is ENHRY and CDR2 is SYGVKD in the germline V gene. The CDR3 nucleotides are TGTGCCATCAGTGAGTCGGCCAGGGCAGGCGGCTACACCTTC. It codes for CAISESARAGGYTF.

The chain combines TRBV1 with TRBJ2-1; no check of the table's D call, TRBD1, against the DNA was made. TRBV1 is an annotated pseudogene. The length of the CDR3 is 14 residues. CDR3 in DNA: TGCACCAGCAGCCAAGGGACAGGGCGGAATGAGCAGTTCTTC. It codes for CTSSQGTGRNEQFF.

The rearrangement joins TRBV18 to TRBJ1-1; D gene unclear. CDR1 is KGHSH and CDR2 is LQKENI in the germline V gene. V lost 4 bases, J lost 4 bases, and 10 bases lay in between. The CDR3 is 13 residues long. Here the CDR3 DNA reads TGTGCCAGCTCACGAGAAGAACGCACTGAAGCTTTCTTT. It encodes CASSREERTEAFF.

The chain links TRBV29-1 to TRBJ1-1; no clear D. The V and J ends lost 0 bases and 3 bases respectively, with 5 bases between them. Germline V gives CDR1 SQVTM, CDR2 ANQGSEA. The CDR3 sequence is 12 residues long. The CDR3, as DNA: TGCAGCGTTGAAGATACATACACTGAAGCTTTCTTT. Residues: CSVEDTYTEAFF.

The chain's CDR3 is CASSLMASGSNEQYF. The CDR3 bases are TGTGCCAGCAGTTTAATGGCTAGCGGGAGTAACGAGCAGTACTTC. The chain carries TRBV28 and TRBJ2-7, with 10 bases identical to TRBD2. The CDR3 is made up of 15 amino acids. Germline V gene lookup returns CDR1 MDHEN and CDR2 SYDVKM. Trimming at V came to 2 bases and at J to 5 bases, leaving 6 bases not matched to a gene.

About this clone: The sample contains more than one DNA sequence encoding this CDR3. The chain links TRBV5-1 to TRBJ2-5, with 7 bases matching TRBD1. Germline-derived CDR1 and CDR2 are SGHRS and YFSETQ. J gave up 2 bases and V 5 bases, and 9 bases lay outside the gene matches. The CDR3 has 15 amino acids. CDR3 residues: CASRRTGTEQETQYF. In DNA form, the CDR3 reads TGCGCCAGCAGGCGCACCGGGACAGAACAAGAGACCCAGTACTTC. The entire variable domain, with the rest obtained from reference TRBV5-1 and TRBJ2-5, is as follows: KAGVTQTPRYLIKTRGQQVTLSCSPISGHRSVSWYQQTPGQGLQFLFEYFSETQRNKGNFPGRFSGRQFSNSRSEMNVSTLELGDSALYLCASRRTGTEQETQYFGPGTRLLVL.

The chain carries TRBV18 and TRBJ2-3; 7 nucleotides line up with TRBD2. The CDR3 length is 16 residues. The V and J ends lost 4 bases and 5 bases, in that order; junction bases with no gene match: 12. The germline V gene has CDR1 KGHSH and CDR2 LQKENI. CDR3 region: CASSQFVSGTGDTQYF. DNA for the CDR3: TGTGCCAGCTCACAGTTCGTCAGCGGGACGGGAGATACGCAGTATTTT.

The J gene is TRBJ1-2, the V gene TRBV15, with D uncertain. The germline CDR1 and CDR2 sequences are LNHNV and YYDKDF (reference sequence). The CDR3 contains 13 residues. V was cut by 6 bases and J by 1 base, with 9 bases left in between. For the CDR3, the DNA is TGTGCCACCAGTCTACCCCGTAACTATGGCTACACCTTC. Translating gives CATSLPRNYGYTF. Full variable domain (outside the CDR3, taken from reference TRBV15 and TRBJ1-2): DAMVIQNPRYQVTQFGKPVTLSCSQTLNHNVMYWYQQKSSQAPKLLFHYYDKDFNNEADTPDNFQSRRPNTSFCFLDIRSPGLGDTAMYLCATSLPRNYGYTFGSGTRLTVV.

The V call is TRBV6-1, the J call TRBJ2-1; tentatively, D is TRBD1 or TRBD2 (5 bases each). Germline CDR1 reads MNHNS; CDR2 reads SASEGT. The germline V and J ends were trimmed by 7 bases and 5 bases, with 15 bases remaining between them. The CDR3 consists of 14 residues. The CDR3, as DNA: TGTGCCAGCACAAAGGGACGATTAAACAATGAGCAGTTCTTC. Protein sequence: CASTKGRLNNEQFF.

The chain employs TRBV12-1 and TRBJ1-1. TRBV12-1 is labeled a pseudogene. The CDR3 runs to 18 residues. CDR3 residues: CASSPESKRGGTNTEAFF. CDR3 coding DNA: TGTGCCAGCAGCCCTGAAAGCAAAAGGGGAGGGACGAACACTGAAGCTTTCTTT.

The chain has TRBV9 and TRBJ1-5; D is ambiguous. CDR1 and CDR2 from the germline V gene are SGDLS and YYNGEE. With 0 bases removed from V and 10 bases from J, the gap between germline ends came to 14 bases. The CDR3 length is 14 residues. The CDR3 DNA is TGTGCCAGCAGCGTAGATAGGGAGGGCACTCCCCAGCATTTT. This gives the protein CASSVDREGTPQHF.

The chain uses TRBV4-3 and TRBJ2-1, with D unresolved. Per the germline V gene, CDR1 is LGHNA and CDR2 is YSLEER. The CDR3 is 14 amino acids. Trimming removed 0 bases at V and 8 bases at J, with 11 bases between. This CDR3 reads CASSQERVLDEQFF. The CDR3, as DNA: TGCGCCAGCAGCCAAGAAAGGGTGTTGGATGAGCAGTTCTTC.

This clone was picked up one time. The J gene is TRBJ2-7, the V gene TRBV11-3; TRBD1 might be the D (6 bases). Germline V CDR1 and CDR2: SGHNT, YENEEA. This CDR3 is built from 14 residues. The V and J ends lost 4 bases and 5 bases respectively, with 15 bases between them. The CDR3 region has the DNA TGTGCCAGCAGCTCGCAGGGGCTAAGCGACGAGCAGTACTTC. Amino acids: CASSSQGLSDEQYF.

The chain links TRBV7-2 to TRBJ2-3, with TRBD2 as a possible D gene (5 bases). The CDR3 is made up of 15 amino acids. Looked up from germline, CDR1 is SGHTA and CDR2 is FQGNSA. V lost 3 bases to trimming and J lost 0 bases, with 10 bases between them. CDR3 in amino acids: CASSLKLVSTDTQYF. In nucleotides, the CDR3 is TGTGCCAGCAGCTTGAAACTAGTCAGCACAGATACGCAGTATTTT.

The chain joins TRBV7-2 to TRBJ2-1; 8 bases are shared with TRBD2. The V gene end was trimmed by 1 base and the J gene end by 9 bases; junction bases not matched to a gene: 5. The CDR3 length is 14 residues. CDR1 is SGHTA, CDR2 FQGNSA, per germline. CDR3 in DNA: TGTGCCAGCAGCTTAGTTTGGACTAGCTGTGAGCAGTTCTTC. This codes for CASSLVWTSCEQFF.

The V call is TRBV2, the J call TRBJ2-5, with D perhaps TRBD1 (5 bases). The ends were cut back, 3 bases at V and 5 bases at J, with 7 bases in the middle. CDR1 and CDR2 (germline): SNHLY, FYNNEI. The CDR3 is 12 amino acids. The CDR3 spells CASSDRVETQYF. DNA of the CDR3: TGTGCCAGCAGTGACAGGGTCGAGACCCAGTACTTC.

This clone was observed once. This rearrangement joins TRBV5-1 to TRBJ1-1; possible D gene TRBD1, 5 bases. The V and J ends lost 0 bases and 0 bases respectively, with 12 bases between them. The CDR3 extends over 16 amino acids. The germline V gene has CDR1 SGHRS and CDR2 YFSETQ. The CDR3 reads CASSLGAGTVNTEAFF. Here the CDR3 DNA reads TGCGCCAGCAGCTTGGGGGCCGGGACGGTGAACACTGAAGCTTTCTTT.

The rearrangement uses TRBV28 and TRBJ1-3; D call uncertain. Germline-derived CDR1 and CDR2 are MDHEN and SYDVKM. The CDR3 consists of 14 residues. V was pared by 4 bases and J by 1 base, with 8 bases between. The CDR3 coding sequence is TGTGCCAGCAGTTCCCCAAAATCTGGAAACACCATATATTTT. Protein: CASSSPKSGNTIYF. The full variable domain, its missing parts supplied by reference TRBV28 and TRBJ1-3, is DVKVTQSSRYLVKRTGEKVFLECVQDMDHENMFWYRQDPGLGLRLIYFSYDVKMKEKGDIPEGYSVSREKKERFSLILESASTNQTSMYLCASSSPKSGNTIYFGEGSWLTVV.

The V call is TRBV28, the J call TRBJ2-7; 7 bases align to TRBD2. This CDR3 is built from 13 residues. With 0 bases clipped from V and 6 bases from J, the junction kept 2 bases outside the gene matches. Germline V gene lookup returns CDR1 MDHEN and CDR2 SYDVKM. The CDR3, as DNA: TGTGCCAGCAGTTTATGGGGACTAACCGAGCAGTACTTC. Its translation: CASSLWGLTEQYF.

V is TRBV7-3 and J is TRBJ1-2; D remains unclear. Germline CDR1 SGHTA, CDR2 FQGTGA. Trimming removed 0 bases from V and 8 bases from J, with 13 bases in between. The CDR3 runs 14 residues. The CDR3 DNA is TGTGCCAGCAGCTTAACGTCCGGGGTGGAAGGCTACACCTTC. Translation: CASSLTSGVEGYTF.

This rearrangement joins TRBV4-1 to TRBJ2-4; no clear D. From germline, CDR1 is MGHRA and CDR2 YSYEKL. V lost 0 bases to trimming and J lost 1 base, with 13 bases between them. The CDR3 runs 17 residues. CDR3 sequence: CASSQESLGWAKNIQYF. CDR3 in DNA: TGCGCCAGCAGCCAAGAAAGTTTGGGATGGGCCAAAAACATTCAGTACTTC.

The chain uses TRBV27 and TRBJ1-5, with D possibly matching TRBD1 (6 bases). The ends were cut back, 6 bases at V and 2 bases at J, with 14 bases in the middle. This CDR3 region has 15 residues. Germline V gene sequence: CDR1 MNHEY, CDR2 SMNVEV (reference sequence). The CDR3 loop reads CASRRGFYGNQPQHF. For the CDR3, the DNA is TGTGCCAGCAGGAGGGGGTTTTATGGCAATCAGCCCCAGCATTTT.

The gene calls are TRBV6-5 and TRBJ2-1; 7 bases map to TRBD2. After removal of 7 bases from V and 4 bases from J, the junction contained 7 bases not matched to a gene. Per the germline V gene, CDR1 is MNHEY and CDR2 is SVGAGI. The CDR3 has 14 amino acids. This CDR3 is CASTPAGEYNEQFF. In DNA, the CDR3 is TGTGCCAGCACCCCGGCGGGAGAGTACAATGAGCAGTTCTTC.